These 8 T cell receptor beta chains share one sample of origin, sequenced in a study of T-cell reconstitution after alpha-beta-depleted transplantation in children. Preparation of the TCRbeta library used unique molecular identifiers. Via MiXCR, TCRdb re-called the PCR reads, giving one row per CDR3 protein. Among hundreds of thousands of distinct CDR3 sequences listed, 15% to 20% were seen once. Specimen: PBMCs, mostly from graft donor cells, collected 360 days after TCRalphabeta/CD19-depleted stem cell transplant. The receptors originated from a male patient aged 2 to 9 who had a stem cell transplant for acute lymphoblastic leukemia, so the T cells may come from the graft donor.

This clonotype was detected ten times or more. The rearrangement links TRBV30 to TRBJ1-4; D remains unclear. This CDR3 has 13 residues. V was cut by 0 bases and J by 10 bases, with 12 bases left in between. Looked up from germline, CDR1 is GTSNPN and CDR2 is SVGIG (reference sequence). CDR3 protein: CAWSVEGSGKLFF. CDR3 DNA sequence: TGTGCCTGGAGTGTAGAGGGAAGTGGAAAACTGTTTTTT.

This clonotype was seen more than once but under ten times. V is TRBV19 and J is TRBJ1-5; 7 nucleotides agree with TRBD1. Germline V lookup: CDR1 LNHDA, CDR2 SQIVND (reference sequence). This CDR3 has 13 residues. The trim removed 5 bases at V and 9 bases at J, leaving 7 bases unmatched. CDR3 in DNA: TGTGCCAGTAGTTTGACAGGGATCGGGCCCCAGCATTTT. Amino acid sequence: CASSLTGIGPQHF.

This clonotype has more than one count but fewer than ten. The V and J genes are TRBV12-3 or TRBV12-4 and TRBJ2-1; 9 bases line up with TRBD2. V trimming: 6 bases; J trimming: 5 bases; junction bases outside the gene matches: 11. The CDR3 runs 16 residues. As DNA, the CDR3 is TGTGCCAGCAGCTCGGCAGGGCTAGCGGGAAACAATGAGCAGTTCTTC. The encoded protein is CASSSAGLAGNNEQFF.

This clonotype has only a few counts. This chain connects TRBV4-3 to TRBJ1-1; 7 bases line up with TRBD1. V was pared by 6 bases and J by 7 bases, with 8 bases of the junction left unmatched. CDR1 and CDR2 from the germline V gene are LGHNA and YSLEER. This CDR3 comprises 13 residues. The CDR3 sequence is CASSLRQGGEAFF. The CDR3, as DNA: TGCGCCAGCAGTCTCCGACAGGGTGGTGAAGCTTTCTTT.

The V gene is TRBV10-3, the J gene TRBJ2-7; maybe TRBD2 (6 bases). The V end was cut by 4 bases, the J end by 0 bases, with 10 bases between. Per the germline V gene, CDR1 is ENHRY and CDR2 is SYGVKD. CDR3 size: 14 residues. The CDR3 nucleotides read TGTGCCATCAGTGGCCGGGACTCCTCCTACGAGCAGTACTTC. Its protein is CAISGRDSSYEQYF.

CDR3 sequence reads: CASSQDSGSGPGELFF. The CDR3 nucleotides read TGCGCCAGCAGCCAGGATAGCGGGAGTGGCCCCGGGGAGCTGTTTTTT. This chain connects TRBV4-3 to TRBJ2-2; the match to TRBD2 covers 9 bases. Germline V gene data show CDR1 as LGHNA and CDR2 as YSLEER. The J segment lost 6 bases and the V segment lost 3 bases, leaving 8 bases of the junction unmatched. CDR3 length equals 16 residues.

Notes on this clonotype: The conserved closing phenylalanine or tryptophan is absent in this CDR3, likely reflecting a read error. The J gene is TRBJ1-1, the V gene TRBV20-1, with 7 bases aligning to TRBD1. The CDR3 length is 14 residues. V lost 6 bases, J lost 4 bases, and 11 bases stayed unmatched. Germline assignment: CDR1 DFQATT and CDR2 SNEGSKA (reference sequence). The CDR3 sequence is CSARQGGGGTEAFV. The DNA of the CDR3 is TGCAGTGCGCGACAAGGGGGCGGGGGCACTGAAGCTTTCGTT.

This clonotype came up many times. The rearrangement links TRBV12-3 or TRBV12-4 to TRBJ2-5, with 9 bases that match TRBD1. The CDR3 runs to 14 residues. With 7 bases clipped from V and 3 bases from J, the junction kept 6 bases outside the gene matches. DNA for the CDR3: TGTGCCAGCATTCTGACAGGGGGGGAAGAGACCCAGTACTTC. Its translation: CASILTGGEETQYF.